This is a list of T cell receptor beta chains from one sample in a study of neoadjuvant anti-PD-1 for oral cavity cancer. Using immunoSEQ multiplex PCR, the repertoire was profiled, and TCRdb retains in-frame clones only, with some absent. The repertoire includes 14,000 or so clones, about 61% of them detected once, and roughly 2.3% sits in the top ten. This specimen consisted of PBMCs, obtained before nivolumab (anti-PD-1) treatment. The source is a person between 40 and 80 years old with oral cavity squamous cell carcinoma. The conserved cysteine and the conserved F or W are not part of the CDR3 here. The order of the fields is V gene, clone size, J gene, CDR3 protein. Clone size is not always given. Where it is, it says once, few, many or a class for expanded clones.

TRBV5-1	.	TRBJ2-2	ASSLNLAGAGELF
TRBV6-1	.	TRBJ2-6	ATDISGANVLT
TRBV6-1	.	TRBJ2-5	ASSVRLASEETQY
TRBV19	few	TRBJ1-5	ASSMGGGSQPQH
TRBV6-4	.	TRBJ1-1	ASAQAFDTEAF
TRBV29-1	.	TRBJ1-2	SVERPGGYGYT
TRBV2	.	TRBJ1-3	ASREDRGRPSGNTIY
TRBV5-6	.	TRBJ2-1	ASSLRGRPYNEQF
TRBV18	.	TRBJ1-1	ASSPDRSVAEAF
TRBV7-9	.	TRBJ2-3	ASSPGTGSTDTQY
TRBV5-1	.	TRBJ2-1	ASSLPGQGHIEQF
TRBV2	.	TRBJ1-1	ASNLRDRAAEAF
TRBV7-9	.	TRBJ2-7	ASTREPYEQY
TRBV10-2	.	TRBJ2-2	ASSVTGTTNTGELF
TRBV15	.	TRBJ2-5	ATSRGGQGETQY
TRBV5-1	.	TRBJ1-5	ASSLDRAQPQH
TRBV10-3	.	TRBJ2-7	AISESHPTGGRDEQY
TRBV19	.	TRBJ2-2	ASKRTANTGELF
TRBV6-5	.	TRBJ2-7	ASSYLRLGAGYEQY
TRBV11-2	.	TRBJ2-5	ASSQGLAGPETQY
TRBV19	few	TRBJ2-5	ASSMGALRQGAGETQY
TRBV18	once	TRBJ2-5	ASSTPLEETQY
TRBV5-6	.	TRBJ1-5	ASSTGQGNNQPQH
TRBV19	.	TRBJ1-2	ASSIQQGANYGYT